This T cell receptor beta chain comes out of a study of a mutant IDH1 vaccine in newly diagnosed glioma. For the study at large: Antecedent treatment encompassed radiotherapy, temozolomide, or their combination; the majority received both.

Study results and caveats: Alterations occurring in top peripheral T cell clonotypes seemed unrelated to pseudoprogression.

V was trimmed by 1 base and J by 3 bases, leaving 10 bases between them. Germline loops: CDR1 SGHRS, CDR2 YFSETQ. CDR3 length: 15 amino acids. Time point defined: week 5, during vaccination. The vaccine gave 300 ug of a 20-mer mutant IDH1 peptide subcutaneously per dose. In its sample, this clone was seen once. The target antigen is unknown. Only in-frame clones appear in the TCRdb table, and some are missing; sequencing was by immunoSEQ multiplex PCR. The top ten hold around 5.5% of the sample, which has 30,000 to 45,000 clones, 75% to 80% seen once. Sample: PBMCs, taken from a glioma patient whose treatment included an IDH1 peptide vaccine. This receptor was identified in a middle-aged man with glioma. The chain has TRBV5-1 and TRBJ2-2, with D perhaps matching TRBD2 (6 bases). CDR3 protein: CASSLRGLDTGELFF. DNA for the CDR3: TGCGCCAGCAGCTTGAGGGGACTCGACACCGGGGAGCTGTTTTTT.